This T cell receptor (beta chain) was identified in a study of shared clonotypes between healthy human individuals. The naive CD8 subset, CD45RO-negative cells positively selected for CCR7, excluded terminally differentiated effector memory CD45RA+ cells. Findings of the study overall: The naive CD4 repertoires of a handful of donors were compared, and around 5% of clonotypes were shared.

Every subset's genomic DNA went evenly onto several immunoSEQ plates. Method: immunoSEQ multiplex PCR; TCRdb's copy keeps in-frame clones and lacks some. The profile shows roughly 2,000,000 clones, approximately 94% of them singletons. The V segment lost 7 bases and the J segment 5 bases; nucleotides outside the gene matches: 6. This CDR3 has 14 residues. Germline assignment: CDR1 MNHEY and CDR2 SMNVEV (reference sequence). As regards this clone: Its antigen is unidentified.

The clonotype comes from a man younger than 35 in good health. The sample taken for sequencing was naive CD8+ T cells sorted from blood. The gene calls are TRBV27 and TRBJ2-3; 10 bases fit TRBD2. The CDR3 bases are TGTGCCAGCACCCAAGCGGGGGGGGGAGATACGCAGTATTTT. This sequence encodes CASTQAGGGDTQYF.